Each of the 24 T cell receptor beta chains below was sequenced from the same sample in a study of T cells after yellow fever vaccination. MiXCR was run by TCRdb on the 5' RACE reads, yielding one entry per CDR3 protein. The table lists approximately 110,000 distinct CDR3 sequences, more than 6% of them singletons. Sequenced here: CD4+ T cells sorted from PBMCs, sampled around 10 days after the first yellow fever vaccination. The source of these receptors is a man younger than 35 who received the YFV17D yellow fever vaccine.

About this clonotype: Since a much larger clone is just one base distant, this may be a read error. The rearrangement joins TRBV7-3 to TRBJ2-1, with D possibly matching TRBD2 (6 bases). Germline V gives CDR1 SGHTA, CDR2 FQGTGA. The V and J ends lost 5 bases and 7 bases respectively, with 18 bases between them. The length of the CDR3 is 15 residues. Here the CDR3 DNA reads TGTGCCAGCAGCATTAGCGCGGGGTATTCGAATGAGCAGTTCTTC. As protein: CASSISAGYSNEQFF.

In this sample, this clonotype turned up many times. The CDR3 DNA sequence: TGTGCCAGCAGCTTATCGGCAGGGCGGGGGAACACTGAAGCTTTCTTT. This codes for CASSLSAGRGNTEAFF. V usage is TRBV7-2 and J usage is TRBJ1-1, with D possibly being TRBD1 (5 bases). The V gene lost 2 bases and the J gene lost 1 base, with 14 bases spanning the gap. The CDR3 length is 16 residues. Germline CDR1 and CDR2: SGHTA and FQGNSA.

This clonotype was detected many times. This chain links TRBV5-1 with TRBJ2-3, with D possibly being TRBD1 (6 bases). The CDR3 contains 14 residues. Per germline, CDR1 SGHRS and CDR2 YFSETQ. The germline V and J ends were trimmed by 4 bases and 7 bases, with 16 bases remaining between them. CDR3 DNA: TGCGCCAGCAGCCGGGACAAGGGTGCATATACGCAGTATTTT. This gives the protein CASSRDKGAYTQYF.

This clonotype was recorded a few times. This sequence joins TRBV5-1 and TRBJ2-7; 8 bases are a match to TRBD1. Germline V CDR1 and CDR2: SGHRS, YFSETQ. This CDR3 is 15 amino acids long. V dropped 2 bases and J dropped 7; count of bases not matched to a gene: 11. CDR3 sequence (DNA): TGCGCCAGCAGCTTTCTAAGACAGGGGAGTGGTGAGCAGTACTTC. Its translation: CASSFLRQGSGEQYF.

Many counts were recorded for this clonotype. The V call is TRBV4-2, the J call TRBJ1-6, with D possibly TRBD1 on 5 matching bases. Trimming cost V 0 bases and J 10 bases, with 10 bases left between them. The CDR3 spans 14 residues. Germline V lookup: CDR1 LGHNA, CDR2 YNFKEQ. CDR3 DNA: TGTGCCAGCAGCCAAGATTTGCAGGGCTCACCCCTCCACTTT. Its protein is CASSQDLQGSPLHF.

This clonotype was recorded many times. V is TRBV14 and J is TRBJ2-1, with D perhaps TRBD1 or TRBD2 (5 bases each). The germline CDR1 and CDR2 sequences are SGHDN and FVKESK. The V end was cut by 4 bases, the J end by 4 bases, with 11 bases between. This CDR3 has 14 amino acids. The CDR3 DNA is TGTGCCAGCAGCCCCCGGGACCGTTACAATGAGCAGTTCTTC. Amino acid sequence: CASSPRDRYNEQFF.

This clonotype was observed many times. The chain uses TRBV5-1 and TRBJ1-3; D is ambiguous. CDR3 length: 18 amino acids. V was shortened by 1 base and J by 4 bases, with 21 bases between the two germline ends. Germline loops: CDR1 SGHRS, CDR2 YFSETQ. The CDR3 protein is CASSLMLRGRTDGNTIYF. For the CDR3, the DNA is TGCGCCAGCAGCTTGATGCTACGGGGTCGTACCGACGGAAACACCATATATTTT. The full variable domain, completed using reference TRBV5-1 and TRBJ1-3, is KAGVTQTPRYLIKTRGQQVTLSCSPISGHRSVSWYQQTPGQGLQFLFEYFSETQRNKGNFPGRFSGRQFSNSRSEMNVSTLELGDSALYLCASSLMLRGRTDGNTIYFGEGSWLTVV.

The chain uses TRBV7-2 and TRBJ2-4; TRBD1 matches at 7 bases. The germline V gene has CDR1 SGHTA and CDR2 FQGNSA. The CDR3 sequence is 15 residues long. J lost 1 base, V lost 6 bases, and 6 bases had no gene match. CDR3 protein: CASRLTGEAKNIQYF. For the CDR3, the DNA is TGTGCCAGCAGGCTAACAGGGGAGGCCAAAAACATTCAGTACTTC.

This clonotype was counted ten times or more. The chain links TRBV20-1 to TRBJ2-7, with a weak D call TRBD2 (7 bases). The CDR3 contains 14 residues. V lost 4 bases, J lost 3 bases, and 16 bases lay in between. From germline, CDR1 is DFQATT and CDR2 SNEGSKA (reference sequence). The CDR3 protein is CSAIPGGGSYEQYV. CDR3 bases: TGCAGTGCTATACCAGGCGGGGGCAGCTACGAGCAGTACGTC.

This clonotype was observed many times. V and J are TRBV5-1 and TRBJ2-3, with TRBD2 matching over 8 bases. V lost 1 base and J lost 7; bases outside the gene matches: 14. Germline loops: CDR1 SGHRS, CDR2 YFSETQ. The CDR3 totals 17 residues. In DNA form, the CDR3 reads TGCGCCAGCAGCTTGACGAGCAAGCGGGGGTTAAGTAATACGCAGTATTTT. It yields the protein CASSLTSKRGLSNTQYF.

In its sample, this clonotype was seen a few times. The chain combines TRBV4-1 with TRBJ2-3; TRBD2 agrees at 7 bases. Germline V CDR1 and CDR2: MGHRA, YSYEKL. The CDR3 loop spans 15 amino acids. The J segment lost 0 bases and the V segment lost 6 bases, leaving 6 bases of the junction unmatched. The CDR3 is CASRSVRGSTDTQYF. The CDR3 DNA is TGCGCCAGCAGGTCTGTGCGGGGGAGCACAGATACGCAGTATTTT.

This clonotype was found many times. J is TRBJ1-1 and V is TRBV29-1; no clear D gene. Between the trimmed V and J ends, which lost 4 bases and 8 bases, there was a span of 8 bases. Per the germline V gene, CDR1 is SQVTM and CDR2 is ANQGSEA. The CDR3 has 10 residues. The CDR3 DNA follows: TGCAGCGTTGTGGTCTTGGAAGCTTTCTTT. It encodes CSVVVLEAFF.

On this clonotype itself: This clone may be a read error of a much larger clone one base away. The V gene is TRBV7-6, the J gene TRBJ2-2; 9 bases match TRBD2. The CDR3 length is 18 residues. Germline assignment: CDR1 SGHVS and CDR2 FNYEAQ. The CDR3: CASILLTAGGLGTGELFF. The CDR3 bases are TGTGCCAGCATCTTATTGACGGCGGGGGGGCTTGGCACCGGGGAGCTGTTTTTT. Looking up the rest from reference TRBV7-6 and TRBJ2-2 gives the full variable domain: GAGVSQSPRYKVTKRGQDVALRCDPISGHVSLYWYRQALGQGPEFLTYFNYEAQQDKSGLPNDRFSAERPEGSISTLTIQRTEQRDSAMYRCASILLTAGGLGTGELFFGEGSRLTVL.

This clonotype was recorded many times. The V and J genes are TRBV12-3 or TRBV12-4 and TRBJ1-5; D gene unclear. The CDR3 spans 13 residues. Trimming pared 4 bases from V and 4 bases from J, leaving 8 bases between. This CDR3 is CASSSDGNQPQHF. The CDR3 DNA reads TGTGCCAGCAGTTCGGACGGGAATCAGCCCCAGCATTTT.

This chain links TRBV5-6 with TRBJ2-1; TRBD2 aligns across 9 bases. V lost 0 bases, J lost 5 bases, and 3 bases stayed unmatched. The CDR3 consists of 15 residues. Per the germline V gene, CDR1 is SGHDT and CDR2 is YYEEEE. CDR3 sequence: CASSLVIAGDNEQFF. The CDR3 region has the DNA TGTGCCAGCAGCTTGGTAATAGCGGGGGACAATGAGCAGTTCTTC.

V gene TRBV5-6 combines with J gene TRBJ2-7, with a possible D match to TRBD1 (5 bases). The CDR3 is made up of 16 amino acids. The V and J ends lost 0 bases and 0 bases respectively, with 13 bases between them. Looked up from germline, CDR1 is SGHDT and CDR2 is YYEEEE. The CDR3 DNA sequence: TGTGCCAGCAGCTTGGGAGGACACGCAAGCTCCTACGAGCAGTACGTC. Translation gives CASSLGGHASSYEQYV.

The chain has TRBV3-1 and TRBJ1-5, with unresolved D. The V and J ends lost 0 bases and 5 bases respectively, with 8 bases between them. The CDR3 totals 14 residues. Germline CDR1 LGHDT, CDR2 YNNKEL (reference sequence). CDR3 region: CASSQDQYYQPQHF. The CDR3 coding sequence is TGTGCCAGCAGCCAAGATCAGTACTATCAGCCCCAGCATTTT.

The table lists this clonotype with many counts. J is TRBJ2-5 and V is TRBV18; TRBD2 might be the D (6 bases). V was pared by 8 bases and J by 5 bases, with 18 bases between. The length of the CDR3 is 14 residues. From germline, CDR1 is KGHSH and CDR2 LQKENI. The CDR3 DNA follows: TGTGCCAGCACAGGAACGGGGGATCGGGAGACCCAGTACTTC. Translated, it gives CASTGTGDRETQYF.

The chain employs TRBV5-1 and TRBJ2-2; TRBD2 is a possible D gene (6 bases). The CDR3 contains 16 residues. The V gene's germline CDR1 is SGHRS and CDR2 YFSETQ. V lost 4 bases, J lost 1 base, and 14 bases lay in between. The CDR3 region has the DNA TGCGCCAGCAGCCAACGGCGGGGAGAGAACACCGGGGAGCTGTTTTTT. Its protein product is CASSQRRGENTGELFF. The variable domain in full, completed from reference TRBV5-1 and TRBJ2-2, reads KAGVTQTPRYLIKTRGQQVTLSCSPISGHRSVSWYQQTPGQGLQFLFEYFSETQRNKGNFPGRFSGRQFSNSRSEMNVSTLELGDSALYLCASSQRRGENTGELFFGEGSRLTVL.

The chain has TRBV12-3 or TRBV12-4 and TRBJ2-2; 10 bases are shared with TRBD1. With V trimmed by 11 bases and J by 4 bases, 19 bases remained unmatched. The CDR3 consists of 18 residues. CDR3 DNA: TGTGCCTTCAGTTCGGGACAGGGGCTAGCGCGGGCCACCGGGGAGCTGTTTTTT. Encoded protein: CAFSSGQGLARATGELFF.

This clonotype was counted at least ten times. This chain links TRBV4-3 with TRBJ2-2, with TRBD1 matching over 7 bases. Germline V gene data show CDR1 as LGHNA and CDR2 as YSLEER. This CDR3 has 18 amino acids. The ends lost 4 bases at V and 6 bases at J; junction bases unmatched: 17. The CDR3 DNA reads as TGCGCCAGCAGCCTAACCAGAGAGGGACAGAGATTTTCCGGGGAGCTGTTTTTT. Translation: CASSLTREGQRFSGELFF.

This clonotype was detected ten times or more. The chain recombines TRBV3-1 with TRBJ1-1; no definite D call. V lost 8 bases to trimming and J lost 1 base, with 11 bases between them. The CDR3 runs 13 residues. In germline, CDR1 is LGHDT, CDR2 YNNKEL (reference sequence). The CDR3: CASSPAGNTEAFF. In DNA, the CDR3 is TGTGCCAGCTCACCAGCGGGGAACACTGAAGCTTTCTTT. Complete variable domain (other parts from reference TRBV3-1 and TRBJ1-1): DTAVSQTPKYLVTQMGNDKSIKCEQNLGHDTMYWYKQDSKKFLKIMFSYNNKELIINETVPNRFSPKSPDKAHLNLHINSLELGDSAVYFCASSPAGNTEAFFGQGTRLTVV.

A few counts support this clonotype. J is TRBJ2-5 and V is TRBV5-1; no definite D call. Germline CDR1 is SGHRS and CDR2 is YFSETQ. V lost 0 bases, J lost 5 bases, and 14 bases lay in between. The CDR3 covers 15 residues. As DNA, the CDR3 is TGCGCCAGCAGCTTGGTTGTCGGCTTTGGGGAGACCCAGTACTTC. It translates to CASSLVVGFGETQYF.

This clonotype was recorded at least ten times. The rearrangement links TRBV24-1 to TRBJ2-7, with 10 bases lining up with TRBD1. The CDR3 consists of 19 residues. Germline V gene sequence: CDR1 KGHDR, CDR2 SFDVKD. Trimming removed 4 bases from V and 0 bases from J; junction bases left unmatched: 14. CDR3 sequence reads: CATSEARDRGRHFSYEQYV. CDR3 coding DNA: TGTGCCACCAGTGAGGCCCGGGACAGGGGTCGCCACTTCTCCTACGAGCAGTACGTC.